What follows is one TCR beta chain and its context. Its cognate antigen is unknown. This sample is part of a study of cytomegalovirus exposure and HLA in healthy donors. Study-level points and caveats: Previous analysis showed most TCR beta V segments were productive about 90% or about 30% of the time. Altogether, 150 or so TCR beta chains were recorded as cytomegalovirus-associated. TRBV6-2, TRBV6-3 and other indistinguishable V segments were excluded.

The study ran its PCR with 60 Vbeta and 13 Jbeta primers. Method: immunoSEQ multiplex PCR; TCRdb's copy keeps in-frame clones and lacks some. The specimen's table records around 100,000 clones. This CDR3 has 15 residues. V was pared by 4 bases and J by 1 base, with 3 bases of the junction left unmatched. CDR1 and CDR2 (germline): LNHNV, YYDKDF (reference sequence). The sequenced sample consisted of PBMCs. The receptor's source is a man aged 45-65 years in good health and CMV-seronegative. The chain recombines TRBV15 with TRBJ2-3, with TRBD2 identical over 9 bases. The CDR3 here is CATSTRTSGTDTQYF. CDR3 sequence (DNA): TGTGCCACCAGCACAAGGACTAGCGGCACAGATACGCAGTATTTT.